Presented here are 29 T cell receptor beta chains from one specimen sequenced in a study of control samples from healthy donors and cancer patients. Repertoires were generated with immunoSEQ multiplex PCR, while TCRdb's copy carries only in-frame clones and drops some. This table has about 44,000 clones, approximately 89% appearing once. Sequenced input: PBMCs. The receptors stem from a woman aged 60-70 years with lung cancer.

V usage is TRBV5-1 and J usage is TRBJ1-1, with 8 bases matching TRBD1. Germline loops: CDR1 SGHRS, CDR2 YFSETQ. Trimming at V came to 2 bases and at J to 4 bases, leaving 7 bases not matched to a gene. This CDR3 comprises 15 residues. CDR3 bases: TGCGCCAGCAGCTTTGTCAGGGGGCAATTCACTGAAGCTTTCTTT. As protein: CASSFVRGQFTEAFF.

The chain is built from TRBV28 and TRBJ1-1, with D unresolved. Trimming stripped 5 bases from V and 12 bases from J, with 10 bases between. CDR3 size: 10 residues. Germline values: CDR1 MDHEN, CDR2 SYDVKM. The CDR3, as DNA: TGTGCCAGCAGTGTAAGCGAGACTTTCTTT. Protein: CASSVSETFF.

The chain recombines TRBV10-3 with TRBJ2-7; 14 bases align to TRBD2. Trimming removed 6 bases from V and 0 bases from J; junction bases left unmatched: 1. CDR3 length: 15 amino acids. CDR1 and CDR2 (germline): ENHRY, SYGVKD. The CDR3 coding sequence is TGTGCCATCAGAGGGACTAGCGGGAGCTCCTACGAGCAGTACTTC. This codes for CAIRGTSGSSYEQYF.

The chain carries TRBV28 and TRBJ1-2, with D possibly being TRBD1 (6 bases). In germline, CDR1 is MDHEN, CDR2 SYDVKM. V was cut by 5 bases and J by 5 bases, with 15 bases left in between. The CDR3 sequence is 14 residues long. Here the CDR3 DNA reads TGTGCCAGCAGTAAGACCGGGACAATTTATGGCTACACCTTC. It translates to CASSKTGTIYGYTF.

The chain joins TRBV18 to TRBJ2-2; the match to TRBD2 covers 7 bases. Germline-derived CDR1 and CDR2 are KGHSH and LQKENI. The CDR3 is made up of 15 amino acids. V shed 6 bases, J shed 7 bases, and the junction held 11 bases outside the gene matches. The DNA of the CDR3 is TGTGCCAGCTCGTGGCTAGCGGTCGAGGGCGGGGAGCTGTTTTTT. Its translation is CASSWLAVEGGELFF.

The V call is TRBV7-9, the J call TRBJ2-1; D is unresolved. The CDR3 is 13 residues long. Trimming pared 1 base from V and 8 bases from J, leaving 9 bases between. The germline gives CDR1 SEHNR, CDR2 FQNEAQ (reference sequence). The CDR3 protein is CASSLGTADEQFF. As DNA, the CDR3 is TGTGCCAGCAGCTTAGGGACCGCGGATGAGCAGTTCTTC. The full variable domain, its missing parts supplied by reference TRBV7-9 and TRBJ2-1, is DTGVSQNPRHKITKRGQNVTFRCDPISEHNRLYWYRQTLGQGPEFLTYFQNEAQLEKSRLLSDRFSAERPKGSFSTLEIQRTEQGDSAMYLCASSLGTADEQFFGPGTRLTVL.

Only one count was recorded for this clone. CDR3 in amino acids: CASSQSVSGVSYHDTF. CDR3 in DNA: TGTGCCAGCAGCCAATCGGTTTCGGGAGTCAGCTACCACGACACCTTC. V is TRBV3-1 (or the pseudogene TRBV3-2) and J is TRBJ1-2, with no clear D. The CDR3 extends over 16 amino acids. The germline CDR1 and CDR2 sequences are LGHDT and YNNKEL (reference sequence). Trimming left V 2 bases short and J 12 bases short, with 25 bases between.

V gene TRBV4-1 combines with J gene TRBJ1-1; tentative D call: TRBD1 (5 bases). Germline-derived CDR1 and CDR2 are MGHRA and YSYEKL. This CDR3 comprises 15 residues. The V end was cut by 0 bases, the J end by 13 bases, with 21 bases between. CDR3 region: CASSQDLSGGRSGFF. The CDR3 DNA is TGCGCCAGCAGCCAAGATCTGTCGGGGGGGAGGAGTGGTTTCTTT.

This chain uses TRBV19 with TRBJ2-1, with 11 nucleotides matching TRBD2. This CDR3 is 17 amino acids long. Germline V gene lookup returns CDR1 LNHDA and CDR2 SQIVND (reference sequence). J was trimmed by 5 bases and V by 5 bases; bases with no gene match: 11. The CDR3 DNA follows: TGTGCCAGTAGTCCAACTACCGGGACTAGCGGACACAATGAGCAGTTCTTC. Translating gives CASSPTTGTSGHNEQFF. Combining the CDR3 with reference TRBV19 and TRBJ2-1 gives the whole variable domain DGGITQSPKYLFRKEGQNVTLSCEQNLNHDAMYWYRQDPGQGLRLIYYSQIVNDFQKGDIAEGYSVSREKKESFPLTVTSAQKNPTAFYLCASSPTTGTSGHNEQFFGPGTRLTVL.

The rearrangement links TRBV9 to TRBJ2-7; the match to TRBD2 covers 9 bases. Germline assignment: CDR1 SGDLS and CDR2 YYNGEE. There are 13 residues in the CDR3. V lost 3 bases to trimming and J lost 3 bases; unmatched junction nucleotides: 1. CDR3 in amino acids: CASSASGNYEQYF. CDR3 sequence (DNA): TGTGCCAGCAGCGCTAGCGGGAACTACGAGCAGTACTTC.

A few counts support this clone. The V call is TRBV20-1, the J call TRBJ2-3; weak D call: TRBD2 (5 bases). V was pared by 3 bases and J by 0 bases, with 10 bases between. Germline-derived CDR1 and CDR2 are DFQATT and SNEGSKA (reference sequence). The CDR3 has 14 residues. CDR3 in amino acids: CSASKGGSTDTQYF. The CDR3 DNA sequence: TGCAGTGCTAGTAAGGGCGGGAGCACAGATACGCAGTATTTT.

The chain couples TRBV7-9 to TRBJ2-7, with D possibly being TRBD1 or TRBD2 (5 bases each). CDR1 is SEHNR and CDR2 is FQNEAQ in the germline V gene (reference sequence). This CDR3 contains 14 residues. Trimming took 5 bases from V and 2 from J, leaving 13 bases between them. CDR3 protein: CASSPGTVTYEQYF. CDR3 sequence (DNA): TGTGCCAGCAGCCCCGGGACGGTCACCTACGAGCAGTACTTC.

The chain couples TRBV7-2 to TRBJ1-1; TRBD1 matches at 7 bases. The germline V gene encodes CDR1 SGHTA and CDR2 FQGNSA. This CDR3 is built from 15 residues. Unmatched junction bases numbered 6, after V lost 1 base and J lost 4 bases. The CDR3 reads CASSLVGGGTTEAFF. The CDR3 DNA reads as TGTGCCAGCAGCTTAGTCGGAGGGGGCACCACTGAAGCTTTCTTT.

This chain connects TRBV19 to TRBJ1-1, with D maybe TRBD1 (5 bases). CDR3 length: 13 residues. The V end lost 6 bases, the J end lost 1 base, and 9 bases lay between the germline ends. Germline V gene sequence: CDR1 LNHDA, CDR2 SQIVND (reference sequence). The CDR3, as DNA: TGTGCCAGTAGCGAAGACAGGAACACTGAAGCTTTCTTT. Protein: CASSEDRNTEAFF.

The sample holds a few counts of this clone. The V call is TRBV11-3, the J call TRBJ2-2; 9 nucleotides align to TRBD2. The CDR3 extends over 16 amino acids. V dropped 4 bases and J dropped 5; count of bases not matched to a gene: 8. The V gene's germline CDR1 is SGHNT and CDR2 YENEEA. CDR3 DNA sequence: TGTGCCAGCAGCTCCCAACTAGCGGGTAGGACCGGGGAGCTGTTTTTT. It translates to CASSSQLAGRTGELFF.

This clone showed up just once. The V gene is TRBV19, the J gene TRBJ2-1, with D possibly matching TRBD2 (7 bases). The CDR3 sequence is 17 residues long. V lost 0 bases and J lost 4, with 16 bases in between. Germline assignment: CDR1 LNHDA and CDR2 SQIVND (reference sequence). CDR3 DNA sequence: TGTGCCAGTAGTATAGAGGGGGGAGGGGGTCTTTACAATGAGCAGTTCTTC. Its translation: CASSIEGGGGLYNEQFF. The full variable domain, its missing parts supplied by reference TRBV19 and TRBJ2-1, is DGGITQSPKYLFRKEGQNVTLSCEQNLNHDAMYWYRQDPGQGLRLIYYSQIVNDFQKGDIAEGYSVSREKKESFPLTVTSAQKNPTAFYLCASSIEGGGGLYNEQFFGPGTRLTVL.

The V call is TRBV29-1, the J call TRBJ1-6; no clear D gene. Between the trimmed V and J ends, which lost 2 bases and 8 bases, there was a span of 10 bases. CDR1 and CDR2 from the germline V gene are SQVTM and ANQGSEA. The CDR3 loop spans 13 amino acids. CDR3 sequence reads: CSVELYRDSPLHF. Here the CDR3 DNA reads TGCAGCGTTGAATTGTACCGGGATTCACCCCTCCACTTT.

The chain joins TRBV6-2 or TRBV6-3 to TRBJ1-2; TRBD1 matches 8 bases. Germline loops: CDR1 MNHEY, CDR2 SVGEGT. Trimming took 5 bases from V and 4 from J; bases not matched to a gene: 18. CDR3 length: 18 amino acids. The chain's CDR3 is CASSQGRDRNPFGYGYTF. The CDR3, as DNA: TGTGCCAGCAGTCAGGGCCGGGACAGGAATCCTTTTGGCTATGGCTACACCTTC.

This clone has only one observation. CDR3 sequence: CAWRGFGLAGGEQYF. CDR3 DNA sequence: TGTGCCTGGAGGGGGTTTGGGCTAGCGGGAGGCGAGCAGTACTTC. The rearrangement links TRBV30 to TRBJ2-7; 11 bases map to TRBD2. The CDR3 is 15 residues long. J gave up 6 bases and V 3 bases, and 10 bases lay outside the gene matches. The germline V gene encodes CDR1 GTSNPN and CDR2 SVGIG (reference sequence). Complete variable domain (other parts from reference TRBV30 and TRBJ2-7): SQTIHQWPATLVQPVGSPLSLECTVEGTSNPNLYWYRQAAGRGLQLLFYSVGIGQISSEVPQNLSASRPQDRQFILSSKKLLLSDSGFYLCAWRGFGLAGGEQYFGPGTRLTVT.

The V and J genes are TRBV10-3 and TRBJ1-3, with D perhaps TRBD1 (5 bases). Looked up from germline, CDR1 is ENHRY and CDR2 is SYGVKD. The V end lost 4 bases, the J end lost 3 bases, and 13 bases lay between the germline ends. The CDR3 length is 15 residues. In nucleotides, the CDR3 is TGTGCCATCAGTGGGTTAACAGGCGATGGAAACACCATATATTTT. Translation: CAISGLTGDGNTIYF.

The chain joins TRBV4-2 to TRBJ1-1; D unclear. Germline CDR1 LGHNA, CDR2 YNFKEQ. The CDR3 has 15 residues. The V and J ends lost 1 base and 3 bases respectively, with 12 bases between them. Here the CDR3 DNA reads TGTGCCAGCAGCCAAGGGGAAGGAGCCGACACTGAAGCTTTCTTT. Translating it yields CASSQGEGADTEAFF.

J is TRBJ1-3 and V is TRBV5-4, with no clear D. V was shortened by 5 bases and J by 8 bases, with 17 bases between the two germline ends. The germline gives CDR1 SGHNT, CDR2 YYREEE (reference sequence). The CDR3 sequence is 14 residues long. The CDR3 nucleotides are TGTGCCAGCAGGACTTCGGGCCGCCCGGACACCATATATTTT. Its translation is CASRTSGRPDTIYF.

V and J are TRBV19 and TRBJ2-7, with 9 bases matching TRBD2. This CDR3 spans 15 amino acids. In germline, CDR1 is LNHDA, CDR2 SQIVND (reference sequence). With V trimmed by 5 bases and J by 4 bases, 9 bases remained unmatched. CDR3 bases: TGTGCCAGTAGTGCCCGACTAGCGGCCACTTACGAGCAGTACTTC. This translates into CASSARLAATYEQYF.

The J gene is TRBJ1-2, the V gene TRBV5-1; D possibly corresponds to TRBD1 (5 bases). The CDR3 is 12 residues long. Germline V lookup: CDR1 SGHRS, CDR2 YFSETQ. With 4 bases removed from V and 6 bases from J, the gap between germline ends came to 10 bases. CDR3 region: CASSPDTDGYTF. The DNA for the CDR3 is TGCGCCAGCAGCCCGGACACTGATGGCTACACCTTC.

The sample holds a few counts of this clone. This chain links TRBV4-2 with TRBJ2-2, with D tentatively TRBD2 (6 bases). The V end was cut by 0 bases, the J end by 5 bases, with 13 bases between. This CDR3 is 16 amino acids long. Looked up from germline, CDR1 is LGHNA and CDR2 is YNFKEQ. CDR3 in DNA: TGTGCCAGCAGCCAAGATGCCGGCGGGATAACCGGGGAGCTGTTTTTT. Its translation is CASSQDAGGITGELFF.

This clone appeared a single time. The rearrangement joins TRBV5-6 to TRBJ2-7; 8 nucleotides agree with TRBD2. This CDR3 is 16 amino acids long. Looked up from germline, CDR1 is SGHDT and CDR2 is YYEEEE. With 6 bases clipped from V and 4 bases from J, the junction kept 15 bases outside the gene matches. The CDR3 DNA reads TGTGCCAGCACCCTTAGTTGGTATAGCGGGGATTACGAGCAGTACTTC. It yields the protein CASTLSWYSGDYEQYF.

This clone is a singleton in its sample. This chain connects TRBV6-2 or TRBV6-3 to TRBJ2-3; tentatively, D is TRBD2 (6 bases). Germline V gene sequence: CDR1 MNHEY, CDR2 SVGEGT. The CDR3 consists of 14 residues. The V and J ends lost 2 bases and 4 bases respectively, with 10 bases between them. The CDR3 nucleotides read TGTGCCAGCAGTTACACGGGAGTATCAGATACGCAGTATTTT. It encodes CASSYTGVSDTQYF.

This clone was observed a few times. CDR3 sequence (DNA): TGTGCCAGCAGCTTAAATGCGGAGAGCTATGGCTACACCTTC. Translation: CASSLNAESYGYTF. V and J are TRBV11-1 and TRBJ1-2; the D is unclear. Germline values: CDR1 SGHAT, CDR2 FQDESV (reference sequence). Trimming shortened V by 2 bases and J by 4 bases, and 11 bases separated the two germline ends. The CDR3 covers 14 residues.

This clone was found a few times. The chain links TRBV9 to TRBJ2-3, with a possible D match to TRBD2 (6 bases). V was pared by 3 bases and J by 2 bases, with 13 bases between. Germline CDR1 is SGDLS and CDR2 is YYNGEE. The CDR3 is 15 residues long. The CDR3 DNA follows: TGTGCCAGCAGCGCTTGGGACTCACTCACAGATACGCAGTATTTT. This gives the protein CASSAWDSLTDTQYF.